The clone carrying this T cell receptor beta chain was observed a few times. The sample is drawn from a study of blood T cell repertoires in COVID-19. Study-wide background: Samples of COVID-19 (acute and convalescent) were obtained from the United States, Italy and Spain. Sources were T cells, B-cell-depleted T cells, or PBMCs; the material itself was cDNA or gDNA.

As originally analysed: How many nucleated cells were present was estimated from reference gene primer amplification. Assay: immunoSEQ multiplex PCR; the TCRdb copy retains only in-frame clones and omits some. D and trimming were read from the DNA, whereas the V and J calls and clone size are those reported in that table. The sample carries roughly 100,000 clones, around 83% recorded once. Source material: peripheral blood. This receptor was taken from a human donor in a cohort sampled during active COVID-19.

The CDR3, as DNA: TGCGCCAGCAGCGCCACGGGGGGCACTGAAGCTTTCTTT. This gives the protein CASSATGGTEAFF. The rearrangement uses TRBV5-1 and TRBJ1-1; D perhaps matches TRBD1 (5 bases). The CDR3 loop spans 13 amino acids. Between the trimmed V and J ends, which lost 4 bases and 4 bases, there was a span of 11 bases. Germline lookup yields CDR1 SGHRS and CDR2 YFSETQ.